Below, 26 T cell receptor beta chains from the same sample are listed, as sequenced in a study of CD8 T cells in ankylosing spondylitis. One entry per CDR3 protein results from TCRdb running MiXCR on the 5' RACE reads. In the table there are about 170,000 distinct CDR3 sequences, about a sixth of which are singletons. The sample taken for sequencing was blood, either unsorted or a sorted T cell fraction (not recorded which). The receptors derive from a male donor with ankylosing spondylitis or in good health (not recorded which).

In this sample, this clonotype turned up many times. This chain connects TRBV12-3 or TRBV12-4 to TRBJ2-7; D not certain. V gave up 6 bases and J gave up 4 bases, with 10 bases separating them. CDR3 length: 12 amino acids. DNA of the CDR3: TGTGCCAGCAGATCTAGTAGTTACGAGCAGTACTTC. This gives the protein CASRSSSYEQYF.

Here the CDR3 reads CASRPDRFTGELFF. CDR3 coding DNA: TGTGCCAGCAGACCCGACAGGTTCACCGGGGAGCTGTTTTTT. The chain recombines TRBV5-4 with TRBJ2-2; TRBD1 might be the D (6 bases). Trimming stripped 5 bases from V and 4 bases from J, with 12 bases between. Germline-derived CDR1 and CDR2 are SGHNT and YYREEE (reference sequence). The CDR3 spans 14 residues.

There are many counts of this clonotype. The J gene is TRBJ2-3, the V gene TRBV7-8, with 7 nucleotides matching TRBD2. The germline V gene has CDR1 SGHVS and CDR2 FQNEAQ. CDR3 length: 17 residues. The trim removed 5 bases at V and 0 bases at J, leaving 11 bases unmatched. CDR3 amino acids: CASSPLLALTSTDTQYF. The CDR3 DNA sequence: TGTGCCAGCAGCCCGTTACTAGCGTTGACTAGCACAGATACGCAGTATTTT.

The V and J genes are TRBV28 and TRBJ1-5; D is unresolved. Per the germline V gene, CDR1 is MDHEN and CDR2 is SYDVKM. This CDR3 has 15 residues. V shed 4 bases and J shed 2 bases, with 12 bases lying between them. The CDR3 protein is CASSSSSFGNQPQHF. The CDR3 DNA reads TGTGCCAGCAGTTCGTCCTCGTTCGGCAATCAGCCCCAGCATTTT.

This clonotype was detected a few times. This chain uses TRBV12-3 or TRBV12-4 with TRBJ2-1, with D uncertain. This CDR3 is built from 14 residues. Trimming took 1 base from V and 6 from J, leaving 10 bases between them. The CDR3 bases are TGTGCCAGCAGTTTAGGGGCTTCGGGCAATGAGCAGTTCTTC. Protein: CASSLGASGNEQFF.

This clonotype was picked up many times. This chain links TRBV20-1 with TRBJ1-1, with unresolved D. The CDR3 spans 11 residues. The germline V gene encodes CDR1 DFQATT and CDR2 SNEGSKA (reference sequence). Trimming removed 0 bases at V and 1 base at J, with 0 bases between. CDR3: CSARENTEAFF. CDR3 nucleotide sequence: TGCAGTGCTAGAGAGAACACTGAAGCTTTCTTT.

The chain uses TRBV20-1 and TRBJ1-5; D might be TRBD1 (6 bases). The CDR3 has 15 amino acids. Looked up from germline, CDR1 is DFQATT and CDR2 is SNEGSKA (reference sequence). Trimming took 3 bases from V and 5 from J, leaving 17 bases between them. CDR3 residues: CSARGGRNKDQPQHF. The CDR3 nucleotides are TGCAGTGCTAGGGGGGGCAGAAATAAGGATCAGCCCCAGCATTTT.

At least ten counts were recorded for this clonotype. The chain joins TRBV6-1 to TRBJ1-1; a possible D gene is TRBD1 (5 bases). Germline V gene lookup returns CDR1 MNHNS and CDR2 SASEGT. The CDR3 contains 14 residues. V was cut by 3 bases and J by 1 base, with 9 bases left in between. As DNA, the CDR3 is TGTGCCAGCAGTGAGGGACTGACGAACACTGAAGCTTTCTTT. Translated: CASSEGLTNTEAFF.

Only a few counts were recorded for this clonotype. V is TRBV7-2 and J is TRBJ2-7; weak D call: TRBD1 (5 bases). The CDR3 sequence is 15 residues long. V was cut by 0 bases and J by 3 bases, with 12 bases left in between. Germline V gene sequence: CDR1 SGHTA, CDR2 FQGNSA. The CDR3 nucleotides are TGTGCCAGCAGCTTAGCGGACACCGGTTACTACGAGCAGTACTTC. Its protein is CASSLADTGYYEQYF.

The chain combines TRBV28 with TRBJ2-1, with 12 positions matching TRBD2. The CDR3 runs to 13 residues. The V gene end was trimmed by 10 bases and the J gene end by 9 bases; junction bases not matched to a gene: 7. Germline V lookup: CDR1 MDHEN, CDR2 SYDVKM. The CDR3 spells CAISASGRGEQFF. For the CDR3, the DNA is TGTGCCATCTCGGCTAGCGGGAGGGGTGAGCAGTTCTTC.

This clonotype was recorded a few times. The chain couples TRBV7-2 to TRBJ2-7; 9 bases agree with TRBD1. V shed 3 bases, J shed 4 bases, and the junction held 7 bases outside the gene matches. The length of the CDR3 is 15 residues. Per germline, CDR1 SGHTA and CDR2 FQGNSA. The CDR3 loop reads CASSFLDRGKYEQYF. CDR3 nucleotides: TGTGCCAGCAGCTTTCTGGACAGGGGAAAATACGAGCAGTACTTC.

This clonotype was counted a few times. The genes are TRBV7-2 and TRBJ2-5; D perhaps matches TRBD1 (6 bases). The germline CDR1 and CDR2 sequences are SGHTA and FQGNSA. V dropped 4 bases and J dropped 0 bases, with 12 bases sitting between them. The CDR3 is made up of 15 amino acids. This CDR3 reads CASSSTQGYQETQYF. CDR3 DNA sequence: TGTGCCAGCAGCTCCACCCAGGGGTACCAAGAGACCCAGTACTTC.

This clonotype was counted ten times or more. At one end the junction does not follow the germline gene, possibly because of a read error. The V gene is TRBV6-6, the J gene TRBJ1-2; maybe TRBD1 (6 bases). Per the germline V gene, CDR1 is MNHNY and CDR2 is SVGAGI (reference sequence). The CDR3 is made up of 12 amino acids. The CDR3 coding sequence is TGTGCCAGCAGAGAAGGGGGTGGGTTCGGAGGCTTC. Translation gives CASREGGGFGGF.

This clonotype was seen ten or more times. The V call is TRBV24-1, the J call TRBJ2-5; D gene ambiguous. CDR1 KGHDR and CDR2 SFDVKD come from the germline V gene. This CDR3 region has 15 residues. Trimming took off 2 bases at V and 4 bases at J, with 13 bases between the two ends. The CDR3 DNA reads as TGTGCCACCAGTGATTATCAAGCTCCAGGAGAGACCCAGTACTTC. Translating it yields CATSDYQAPGETQYF.

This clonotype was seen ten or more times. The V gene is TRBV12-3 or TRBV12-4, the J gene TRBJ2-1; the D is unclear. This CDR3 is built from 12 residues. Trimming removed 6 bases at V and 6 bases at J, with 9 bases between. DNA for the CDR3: TGTGCCAGCAGATACCAAAGCAATGAGCAGTTCTTC. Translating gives CASRYQSNEQFF.

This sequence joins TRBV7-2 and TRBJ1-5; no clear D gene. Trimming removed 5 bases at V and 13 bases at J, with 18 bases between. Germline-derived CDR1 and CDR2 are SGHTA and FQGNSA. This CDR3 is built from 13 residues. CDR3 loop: CASSPQTGSGQHF. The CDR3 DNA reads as TGTGCCAGCAGCCCTCAGACCGGATCGGGTCAGCATTTT.

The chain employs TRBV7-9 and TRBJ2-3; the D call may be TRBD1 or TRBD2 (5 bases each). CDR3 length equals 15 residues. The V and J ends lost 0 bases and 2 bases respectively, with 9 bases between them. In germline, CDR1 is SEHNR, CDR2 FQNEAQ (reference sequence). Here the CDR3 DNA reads TGTGCCAGCAGCTTAGCGGGACGGACCACAGATACGCAGTATTTT. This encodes CASSLAGRTTDTQYF.

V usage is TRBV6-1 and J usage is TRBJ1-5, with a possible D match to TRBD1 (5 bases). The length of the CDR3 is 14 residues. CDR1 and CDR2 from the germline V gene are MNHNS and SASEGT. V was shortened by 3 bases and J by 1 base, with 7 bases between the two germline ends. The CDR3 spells CASSDRDSNQPQHF. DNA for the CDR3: TGTGCCAGCAGTGACCGGGACAGCAATCAGCCCCAGCATTTT.

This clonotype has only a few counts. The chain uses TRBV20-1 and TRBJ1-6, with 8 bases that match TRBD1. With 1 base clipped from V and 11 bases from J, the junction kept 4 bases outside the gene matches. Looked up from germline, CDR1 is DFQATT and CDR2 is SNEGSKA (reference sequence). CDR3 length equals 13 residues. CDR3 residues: CSARGSRGPPLHF. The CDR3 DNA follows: TGCAGTGCTAGAGGAAGCAGGGGGCCACCCCTCCACTTT.

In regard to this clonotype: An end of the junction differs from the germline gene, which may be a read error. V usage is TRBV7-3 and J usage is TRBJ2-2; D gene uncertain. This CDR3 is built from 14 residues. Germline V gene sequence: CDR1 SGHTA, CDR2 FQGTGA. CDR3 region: CASSKGLNIGELFF. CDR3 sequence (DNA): TGTGCCAGCAGCAAGGGCCTAAACATCGGGGAGCTGTTTTTT.

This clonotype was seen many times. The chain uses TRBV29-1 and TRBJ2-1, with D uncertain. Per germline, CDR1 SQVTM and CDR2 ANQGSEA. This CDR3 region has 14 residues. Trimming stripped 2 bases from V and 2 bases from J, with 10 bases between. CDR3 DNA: TGCAGCGTTGAATTGGCTGCTACCTACAATGAGCAGTTCTTC. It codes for CSVELAATYNEQFF.

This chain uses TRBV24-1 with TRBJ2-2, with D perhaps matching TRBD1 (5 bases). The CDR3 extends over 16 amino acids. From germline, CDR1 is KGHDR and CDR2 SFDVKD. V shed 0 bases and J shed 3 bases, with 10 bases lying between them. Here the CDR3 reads CATSDLDPRDTGELFF. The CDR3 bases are TGTGCCACCAGTGATTTGGACCCCAGGGACACCGGGGAGCTGTTTTTT.

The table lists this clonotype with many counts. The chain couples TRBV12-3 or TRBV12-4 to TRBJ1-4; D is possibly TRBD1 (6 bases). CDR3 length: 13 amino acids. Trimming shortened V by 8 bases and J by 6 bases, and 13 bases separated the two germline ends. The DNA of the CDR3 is TGTGCCAGCTACCGCAGGGGAGATGAAAAACTGTTTTTT. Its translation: CASYRRGDEKLFF.

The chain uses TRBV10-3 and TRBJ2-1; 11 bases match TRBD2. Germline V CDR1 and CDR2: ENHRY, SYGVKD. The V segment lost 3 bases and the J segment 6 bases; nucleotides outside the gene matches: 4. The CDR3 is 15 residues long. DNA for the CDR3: TGTGCCATCAGTGAAGGACTAGCGGGCATCAATGAGCAGTTCTTC. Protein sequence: CAISEGLAGINEQFF.

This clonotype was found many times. The CDR3: CASSPLGGGGGGNEQYF. Written as DNA, the CDR3 is TGTGCCAGCAGCCCCCTCGGTGGGGGAGGAGGAGGTAACGAGCAGTACTTC. The V call is TRBV7-8, the J call TRBJ2-7, with D possibly TRBD2 on 6 matching bases. This CDR3 comprises 17 residues. In germline, CDR1 is SGHVS, CDR2 FQNEAQ. V lost 5 bases and J 5 bases, leaving 25 bases between the germline ends.

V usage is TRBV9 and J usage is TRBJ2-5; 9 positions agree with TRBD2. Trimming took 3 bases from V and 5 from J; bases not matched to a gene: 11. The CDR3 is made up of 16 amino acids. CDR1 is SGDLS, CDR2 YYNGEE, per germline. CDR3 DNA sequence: TGTGCCAGCAGCGAGGGACTAGCCCCACACGGGGAGACCCAGTACTTC. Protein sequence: CASSEGLAPHGETQYF.